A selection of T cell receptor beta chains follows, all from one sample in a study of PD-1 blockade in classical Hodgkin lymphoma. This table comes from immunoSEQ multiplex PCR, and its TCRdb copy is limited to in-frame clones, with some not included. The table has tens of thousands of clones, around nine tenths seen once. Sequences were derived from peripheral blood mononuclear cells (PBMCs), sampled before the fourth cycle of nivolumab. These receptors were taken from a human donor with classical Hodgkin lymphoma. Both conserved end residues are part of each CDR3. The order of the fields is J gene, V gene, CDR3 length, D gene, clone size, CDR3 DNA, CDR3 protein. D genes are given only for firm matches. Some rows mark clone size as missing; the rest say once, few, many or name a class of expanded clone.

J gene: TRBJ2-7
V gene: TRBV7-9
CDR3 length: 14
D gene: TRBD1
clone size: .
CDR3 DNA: TGTGCCAGCAGCTTGAGTGACAGGGCAAGGATAAAGTACTTC
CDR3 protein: CASSLSDRARIKYF

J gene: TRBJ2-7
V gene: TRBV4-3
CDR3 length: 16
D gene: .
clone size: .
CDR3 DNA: TGCGCCAGCAGCCACGCCCTGGGGGGGGGCTCAACAGAGCAGTACTTC
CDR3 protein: CASSHALGGGSTEQYF

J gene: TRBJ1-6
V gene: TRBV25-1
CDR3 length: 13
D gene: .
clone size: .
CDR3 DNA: TGTGCCAGCAGGGGCAGGGTAAATTCACCCCTCCACTTT
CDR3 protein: CASRGRVNSPLHF

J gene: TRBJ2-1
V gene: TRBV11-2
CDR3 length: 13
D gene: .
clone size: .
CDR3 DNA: TGTGCCAGCAGCTTCTCAGGGTTCAATGAGCAGTTCTTC
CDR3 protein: CASSFSGFNEQFF

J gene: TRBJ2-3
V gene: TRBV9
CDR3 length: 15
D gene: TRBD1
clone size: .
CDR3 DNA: TGTGCCAGCAGCGTTCAAGGGGGCGGGACAGATACGCAGTATTTT
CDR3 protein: CASSVQGGGTDTQYF

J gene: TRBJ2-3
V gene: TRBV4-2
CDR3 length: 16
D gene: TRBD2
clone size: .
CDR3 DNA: TGTGCCAGCAGCCGAATAGCGGGGGGGAGCACAGATACGCAGTATTTT
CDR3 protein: CASSRIAGGSTDTQYF

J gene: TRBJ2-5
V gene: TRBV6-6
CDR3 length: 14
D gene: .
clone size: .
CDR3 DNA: TGTGCCAGCAGTTACTCGGGCACCCAAGAGACCCAGTACTTC
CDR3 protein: CASSYSGTQETQYF

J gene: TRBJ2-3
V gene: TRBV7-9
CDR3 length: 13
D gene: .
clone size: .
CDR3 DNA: TGTGCCAGCAGCTTAGGGCGGGCAGATACGCAGTATTTT
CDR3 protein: CASSLGRADTQYF

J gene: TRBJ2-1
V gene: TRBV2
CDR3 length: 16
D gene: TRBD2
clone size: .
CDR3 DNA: TGTGCCAGCAGTGCGTACACGGGACTAGAGAACAATGAGCAGTTCTTC
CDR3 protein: CASSAYTGLENNEQFF

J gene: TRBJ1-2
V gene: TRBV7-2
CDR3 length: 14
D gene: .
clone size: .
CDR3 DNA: TGTGCCAGCAGCTCCCCGGAGGGGTCCTATGGCTACACCTTC
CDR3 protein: CASSSPEGSYGYTF

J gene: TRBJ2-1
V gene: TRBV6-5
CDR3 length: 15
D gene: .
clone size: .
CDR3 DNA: TGTGCCAGCTCCGGTCGGAAAAGCTCCTACAATGAGCAGTTCTTC
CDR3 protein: CASSGRKSSYNEQFF

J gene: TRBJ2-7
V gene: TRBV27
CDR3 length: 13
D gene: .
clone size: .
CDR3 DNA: TGTGCCAGCAGTCTGGGAAACTCCTACGAGCAGTACTTC
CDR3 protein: CASSLGNSYEQYF

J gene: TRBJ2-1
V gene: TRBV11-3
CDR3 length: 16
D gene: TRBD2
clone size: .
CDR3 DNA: TGTGCCAGCAGCTTAGTTGCTAGCGGGGGGGCGAATGAGCAGTTCTTC
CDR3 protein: CASSLVASGGANEQFF

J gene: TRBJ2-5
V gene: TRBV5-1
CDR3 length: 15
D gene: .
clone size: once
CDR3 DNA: TGCGCCAGCAGCTTGGTAGCAGGGGAGGGGGAGACCCAGTACTTC
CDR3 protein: CASSLVAGEGETQYF

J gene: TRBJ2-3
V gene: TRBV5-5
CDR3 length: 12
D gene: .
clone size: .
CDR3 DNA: TGTGCCAGCAGCATCGGTACAGATACGCAGTATTTT
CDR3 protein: CASSIGTDTQYF

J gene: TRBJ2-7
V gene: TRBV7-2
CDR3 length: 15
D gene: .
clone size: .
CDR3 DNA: TGTGCCAGCAGCTTAAACGGGGAGAGCTCCTACGAGCAGTACTTC
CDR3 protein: CASSLNGESSYEQYF

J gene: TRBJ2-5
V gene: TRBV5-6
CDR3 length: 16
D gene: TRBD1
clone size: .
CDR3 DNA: TGTGCCAGCAGCATAAGGACAGGGGCACTTAAGGAGACCCAGTACTTC
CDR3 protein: CASSIRTGALKETQYF

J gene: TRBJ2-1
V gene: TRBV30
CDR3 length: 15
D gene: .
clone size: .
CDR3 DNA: TGTGCCTGGACCCCACGGCATGCGGAGGTAAATGAGCAGTTCTTC
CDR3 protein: CAWTPRHAEVNEQFF

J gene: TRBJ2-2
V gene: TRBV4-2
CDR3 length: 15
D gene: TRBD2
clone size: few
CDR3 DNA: TGTGCCAGCAGCCAGGTAGCGGGGGGGCCCGGGGAGCTGTTTTTT
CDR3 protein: CASSQVAGGPGELFF

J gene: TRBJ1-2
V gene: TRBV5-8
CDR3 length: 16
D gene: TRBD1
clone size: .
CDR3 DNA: TGTGCCAGCAGCCTAGGGACAGGGCTTAGCGGGGATGGCTACACCTTC
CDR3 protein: CASSLGTGLSGDGYTF

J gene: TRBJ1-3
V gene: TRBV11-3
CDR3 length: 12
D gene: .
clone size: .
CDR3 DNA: TGTGCCAGCAGCTTTGACCGAAACACCATATATTTT
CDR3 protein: CASSFDRNTIYF

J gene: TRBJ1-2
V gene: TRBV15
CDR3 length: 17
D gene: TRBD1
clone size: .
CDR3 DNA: TGTGCCACCAGCAGAGATCGCGGGACAGGGGTTTACTATGGCTACACCTTC
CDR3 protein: CATSRDRGTGVYYGYTF

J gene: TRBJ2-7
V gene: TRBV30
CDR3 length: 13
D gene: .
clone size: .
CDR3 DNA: TGTGCCTGGAGTGTTGGCGGCCGCTACGAGCAGTACTTC
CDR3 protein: CAWSVGGRYEQYF

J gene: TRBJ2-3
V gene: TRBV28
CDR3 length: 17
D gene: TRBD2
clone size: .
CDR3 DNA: TGTGCCAGCAGTCGTATCGTAGCGGGGGGGAGCACAGATACGCAGTATTTT
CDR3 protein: CASSRIVAGGSTDTQYF

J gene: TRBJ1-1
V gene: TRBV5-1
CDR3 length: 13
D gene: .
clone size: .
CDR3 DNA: TGCGCCAGCAGCTTGGAGGTAAACACTGAAGCTTTCTTT
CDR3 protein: CASSLEVNTEAFF

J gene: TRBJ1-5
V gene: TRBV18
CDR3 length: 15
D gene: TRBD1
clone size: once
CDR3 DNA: TGTGCCAGCTCACCCTCAGGGGGGAGCAATCAGCCCCAGCATTTT
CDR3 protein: CASSPSGGSNQPQHF

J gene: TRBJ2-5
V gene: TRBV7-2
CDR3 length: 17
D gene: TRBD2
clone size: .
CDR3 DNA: TGTGCCAGCAGCTTAGTTTTAGCGGGGGTTTCCGAAGAGACCCAGTACTTC
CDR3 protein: CASSLVLAGVSEETQYF

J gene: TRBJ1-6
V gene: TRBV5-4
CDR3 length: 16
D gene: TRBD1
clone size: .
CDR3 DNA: TGTGCCAGCAGCTTGGGCCAGGGGGCGCCTAATTCACCCCTCCACTTT
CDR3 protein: CASSLGQGAPNSPLHF

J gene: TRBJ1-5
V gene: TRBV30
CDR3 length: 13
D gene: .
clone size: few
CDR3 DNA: TGTGCCTGGAGTGTAGCCAGGGGACAGCCCCAGCATTTT
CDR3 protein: CAWSVARGQPQHF

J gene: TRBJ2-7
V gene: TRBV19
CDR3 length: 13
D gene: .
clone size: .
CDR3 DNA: TGTGCCAGTAGCGAGATACAGGGTAGAGGGCAGTACTTC
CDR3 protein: CASSEIQGRGQYF

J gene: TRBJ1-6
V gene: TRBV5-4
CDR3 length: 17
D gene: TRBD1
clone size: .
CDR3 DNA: TGTGCCAGCAGCCAAGAAGGGACAGGGGGCATTAGTTCACCCCTCCACTTT
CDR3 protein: CASSQEGTGGISSPLHF

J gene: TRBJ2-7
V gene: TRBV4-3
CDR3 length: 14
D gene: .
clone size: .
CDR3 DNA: TGCGCCAGCAGCCAAGAGAGCACTGATTACGAGCAGTACTTC
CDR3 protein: CASSQESTDYEQYF

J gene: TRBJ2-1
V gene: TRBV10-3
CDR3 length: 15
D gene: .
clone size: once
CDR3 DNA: TGTGCCATCAGTGAGTCGAAGGCGGATTACAATGAGCAGTTCTTC
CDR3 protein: CAISESKADYNEQFF

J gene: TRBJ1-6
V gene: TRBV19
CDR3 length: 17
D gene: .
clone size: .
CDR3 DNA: TGTGCCAGTAGTCCGTCGGCCGGGGAGATCGTAGGGTCACCCCTCCACTTT
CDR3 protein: CASSPSAGEIVGSPLHF

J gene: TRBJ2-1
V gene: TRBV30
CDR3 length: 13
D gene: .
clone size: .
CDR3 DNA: TGTGCCTGGAGTGTACGTGGCCCCGATGAGCAGTTCTTC
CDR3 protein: CAWSVRGPDEQFF

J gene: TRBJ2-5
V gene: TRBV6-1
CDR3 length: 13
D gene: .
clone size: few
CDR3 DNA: TGTGCCAGCAGCCGGGTCCATCAAGAGACCCAGTACTTC
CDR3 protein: CASSRVHQETQYF

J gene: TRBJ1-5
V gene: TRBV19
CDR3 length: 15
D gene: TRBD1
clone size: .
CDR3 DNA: TGTGCCAGTAGTACTCTTGACAGGGAGGATCAGCCCCAGCATTTT
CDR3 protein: CASSTLDREDQPQHF

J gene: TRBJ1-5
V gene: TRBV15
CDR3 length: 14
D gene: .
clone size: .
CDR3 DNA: TGTGCTACCGAGGAACAGGTTTCCAATCAGCCCCAGCATTTT
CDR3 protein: CATEEQVSNQPQHF

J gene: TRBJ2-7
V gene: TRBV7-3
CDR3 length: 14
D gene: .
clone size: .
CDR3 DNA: TGTGCCAGCAGCTTCACCGGGACAGCGGGAGAGCAGTACTTC
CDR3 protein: CASSFTGTAGEQYF

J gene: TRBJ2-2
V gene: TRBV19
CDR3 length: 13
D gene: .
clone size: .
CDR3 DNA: TGTGCCAGTAGTATGCAGGCCACCGGGGAGCTGTTTTTT
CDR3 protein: CASSMQATGELFF

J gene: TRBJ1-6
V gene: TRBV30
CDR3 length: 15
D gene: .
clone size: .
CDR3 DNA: TGTGCCTGGAGTGTAGATTTTACCTCCAATTCACCCCTCCACTTT
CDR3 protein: CAWSVDFTSNSPLHF

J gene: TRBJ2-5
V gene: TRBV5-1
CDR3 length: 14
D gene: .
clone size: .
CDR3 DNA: TGCGCCAGCCGGCTCCTCTACCTTCAAGAGACCCAGTACTTC
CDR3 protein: CASRLLYLQETQYF

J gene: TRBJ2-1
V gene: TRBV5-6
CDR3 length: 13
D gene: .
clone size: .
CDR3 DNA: TGTGCCAGCAGCCGGGGCCCCGGCAATGAGCAGTTCTTC
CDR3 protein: CASSRGPGNEQFF

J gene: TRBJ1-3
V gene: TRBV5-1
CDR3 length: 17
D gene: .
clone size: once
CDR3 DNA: TGCGCCAGCAGCTTGGAGGCAGGGGATGTCCGGGGAAACACCATATATTTT
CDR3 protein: CASSLEAGDVRGNTIYF

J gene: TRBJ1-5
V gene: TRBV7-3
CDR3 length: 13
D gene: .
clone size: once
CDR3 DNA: TGTGCCAGCAGCGCGAATCAGGGCCGGCCCCAGCATTTT
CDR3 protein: CASSANQGRPQHF

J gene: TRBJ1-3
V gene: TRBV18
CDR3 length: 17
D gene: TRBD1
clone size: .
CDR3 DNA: TGTGCCAGCTCACCACGCCCTGGGACAGCCTCTGGAAACACCATATATTTT
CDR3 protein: CASSPRPGTASGNTIYF

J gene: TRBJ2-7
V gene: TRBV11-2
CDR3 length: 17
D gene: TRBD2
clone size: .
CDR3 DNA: TGTGCCAGCAGCTTAGATCAACGGCGGGGGGCTTCCTACGAGCAGTACTTC
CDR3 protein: CASSLDQRRGASYEQYF

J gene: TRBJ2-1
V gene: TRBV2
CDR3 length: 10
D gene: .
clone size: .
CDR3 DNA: TGTGCCAGCAGTGATAATGAGCAGTTCTTC
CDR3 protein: CASSDNEQFF

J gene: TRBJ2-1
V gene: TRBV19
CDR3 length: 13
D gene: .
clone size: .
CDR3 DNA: TGTGCCAGTAGTATGGGACTTTACAATGAGCAGTTCTTC
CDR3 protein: CASSMGLYNEQFF

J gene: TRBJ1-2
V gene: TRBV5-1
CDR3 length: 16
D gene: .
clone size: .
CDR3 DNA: TGCGCCAGCAGCTTTGGAGACCGACCGTCTAACTATGGCTACACCTTC
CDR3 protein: CASSFGDRPSNYGYTF

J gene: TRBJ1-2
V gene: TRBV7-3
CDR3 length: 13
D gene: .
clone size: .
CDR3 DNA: TGTGCCAGCAGCTACGAATCCGACAGTAGCTACACCTTC
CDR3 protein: CASSYESDSSYTF

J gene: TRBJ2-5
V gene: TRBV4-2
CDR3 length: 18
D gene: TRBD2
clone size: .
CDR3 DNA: TGTGCCAGCAGCCCGGAGCGACTAGCGGGGGGTCCTAAAGAGACCCAGTACTTC
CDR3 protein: CASSPERLAGGPKETQYF

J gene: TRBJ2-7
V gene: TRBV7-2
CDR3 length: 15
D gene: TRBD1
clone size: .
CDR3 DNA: TGTGCCAGCAGCCTAATCCGGGACAGGGGGCACGAGCAGTACTTC
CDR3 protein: CASSLIRDRGHEQYF

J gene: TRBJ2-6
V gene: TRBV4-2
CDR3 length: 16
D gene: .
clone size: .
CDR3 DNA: TGTGCCAGCAGCCGGGACTTCTCCTCTGGGGCCAACGTCCTGACTTTC
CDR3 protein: CASSRDFSSGANVLTF

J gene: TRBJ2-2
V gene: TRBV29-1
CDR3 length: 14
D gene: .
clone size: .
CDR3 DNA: TGCAGCGTTGGTCTTACTAGAAACACCGGGGAGCTGTTTTTT
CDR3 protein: CSVGLTRNTGELFF

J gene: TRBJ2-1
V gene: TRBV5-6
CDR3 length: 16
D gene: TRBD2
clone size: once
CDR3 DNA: TGTGCCAGCAGTTCACCGGGACTAGCGCAGTGGGATGAGCAGTTCTTC
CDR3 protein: CASSSPGLAQWDEQFF

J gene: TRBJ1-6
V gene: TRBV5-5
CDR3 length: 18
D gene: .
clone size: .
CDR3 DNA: TGTGCCAGCAGCCCCGGGACATTTTTGGGGTCCTATAATTCACCCCTCCACTTT
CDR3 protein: CASSPGTFLGSYNSPLHF

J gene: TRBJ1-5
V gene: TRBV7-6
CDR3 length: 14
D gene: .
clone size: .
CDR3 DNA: TGTGCCAGCAGCTTGGGCCAGGGTGCTCAGCCCCAGCATTTT
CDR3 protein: CASSLGQGAQPQHF

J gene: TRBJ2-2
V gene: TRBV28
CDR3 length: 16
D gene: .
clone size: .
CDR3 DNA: TGTGCCAGCAGTTTATACCTGGGCAGGGGCACCGGGGAGCTGTTTTTT
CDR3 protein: CASSLYLGRGTGELFF

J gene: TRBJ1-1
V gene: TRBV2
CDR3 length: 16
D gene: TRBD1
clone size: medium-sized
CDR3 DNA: TGTGCCAGCAGTGAGCGGGACAGAGGAGTTTACACTGAAGCTTTCTTT
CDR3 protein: CASSERDRGVYTEAFF